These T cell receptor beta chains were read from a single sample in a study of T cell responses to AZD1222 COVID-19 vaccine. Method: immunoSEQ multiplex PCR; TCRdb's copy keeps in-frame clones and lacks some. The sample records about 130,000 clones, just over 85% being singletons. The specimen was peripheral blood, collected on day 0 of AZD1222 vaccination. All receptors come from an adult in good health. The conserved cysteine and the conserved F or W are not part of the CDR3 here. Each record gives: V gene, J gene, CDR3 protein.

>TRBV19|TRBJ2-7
ASSVGTSGNYEQY
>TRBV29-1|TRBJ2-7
SVTGTGEYEQY
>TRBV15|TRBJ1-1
AASLLRFNEAF
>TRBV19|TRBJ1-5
ASSRPRSNQPQH
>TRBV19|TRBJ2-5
ASSRDGRLAGLQETQY
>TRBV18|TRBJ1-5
ASSPTATGQGNQPQH
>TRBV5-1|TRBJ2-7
ASSSLIQGSYEQY
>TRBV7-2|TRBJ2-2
ASSLPLAGANTGELF
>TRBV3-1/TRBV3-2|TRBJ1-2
ASSPPEGHYGYT
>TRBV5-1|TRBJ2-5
ASSSHYSGGEQETQY
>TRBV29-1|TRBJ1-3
SAGQGVSSGNTIY
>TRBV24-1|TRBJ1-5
ATSDSTGGQPQH
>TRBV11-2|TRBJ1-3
ASSLGRLSGNTIY
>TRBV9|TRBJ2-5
ASSVSLAETQY
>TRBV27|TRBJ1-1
ASSLSMEGAFGEAF
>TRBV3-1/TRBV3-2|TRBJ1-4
ASSLGDRANEKLF